Following are 30 T cell receptor beta chains from one sample sequenced in a study of T cell responses to AZD1222 COVID-19 vaccine. The protocol was immunoSEQ multiplex PCR, while the TCRdb copy is restricted to in-frame clones and leaves out a portion. The data show about 85,000 clones, less than 95% seen once. Here the sequenced sample was peripheral blood, taken 28 days after the second AZD1222 dose. The source is an adult who received the AZD1222 COVID-19 vaccine.

The chain recombines TRBV19 with TRBJ2-1; 7 nucleotides agree with TRBD2. The CDR3 has 16 amino acids. Germline CDR1 reads LNHDA; CDR2 reads SQIVND (reference sequence). J was trimmed by 5 bases and V by 3 bases; bases with no gene match: 10. The CDR3, as DNA: TGTGCCAGTAGTATTCAAATGGGACTACGAAACAATGAGCAGTTCTTC. Translated, it gives CASSIQMGLRNNEQFF.

This rearrangement joins TRBV29-1 to TRBJ2-3; D is perhaps TRBD2 (6 bases). CDR1 is SQVTM, CDR2 ANQGSEA, per germline. Trimming shortened V by 4 bases and J by 3 bases, and 11 bases separated the two germline ends. This CDR3 is 13 amino acids long. In nucleotides, the CDR3 is TGCAGCGTTGCGGGAGAGGCGACAGATACGCAGTATTTT. It is translated as CSVAGEATDTQYF.

This chain uses TRBV28 with TRBJ2-7, with 9 positions matching TRBD1. Per germline, CDR1 MDHEN and CDR2 SYDVKM. The CDR3 covers 15 residues. V lost 6 bases and J lost 5; bases outside the gene matches: 11. The CDR3 is CASRPSGQGGHEQYF. Written as DNA, the CDR3 is TGTGCCAGCAGACCTTCGGGACAGGGCGGCCACGAGCAGTACTTC. The complete variable domain, with remaining parts taken from reference TRBV28 and TRBJ2-7, reads DVKVTQSSRYLVKRTGEKVFLECVQDMDHENMFWYRQDPGLGLRLIYFSYDVKMKEKGDIPEGYSVSREKKERFSLILESASTNQTSMYLCASRPSGQGGHEQYFGPGTRLTVT.

This clone was found once. This rearrangement joins TRBV28 to TRBJ1-3; D is uncertain. Trimming took 5 bases from V and 4 from J, leaving 15 bases between them. The CDR3 totals 15 residues. CDR1 MDHEN and CDR2 SYDVKM come from the germline V gene. The CDR3 region has the DNA TGTGCCAGCAGTCCGCGATTTCGAGGGGGAAACACCATATATTTT. It specifies CASSPRFRGGNTIYF.

The rearrangement uses TRBV4-2 and TRBJ2-2; 7 nucleotides line up with TRBD2. The CDR3 is 18 amino acids. Trimming removed 1 base from V and 7 bases from J; junction bases left unmatched: 15. Germline values: CDR1 LGHNA, CDR2 YNFKEQ. The CDR3 bases are TGTGCCAGCAGCCAAGGTCCTAGCGGCCTTCGAAGGGGCGGGGAGCTGTTTTTT. Translating gives CASSQGPSGLRRGGELFF.

The rearrangement uses TRBV13 and TRBJ1-4; D might be TRBD1 (5 bases). The CDR3 sequence is 15 residues long. V lost 4 bases and J lost 10, with 19 bases in between. Germline CDR1 reads PRHDT; CDR2 reads FYEKMQ (reference sequence). The CDR3: CASSSRGPNRGKLFF. For the CDR3, the DNA is TGTGCCAGCAGCTCTAGGGGACCTAATCGCGGAAAACTGTTTTTT.

The J gene is TRBJ2-3, the V gene TRBV27; D is ambiguous. CDR3 length: 14 residues. Germline V gene sequence: CDR1 MNHEY, CDR2 SMNVEV (reference sequence). Trimming took 2 bases from V and 6 from J, leaving 12 bases between them. The CDR3 protein is CASSLNPYRDTQYF. Written as DNA, the CDR3 is TGTGCCAGCAGTTTAAACCCCTATAGGGATACGCAGTATTTT.

The chain is built from TRBV20-1 and TRBJ1-4, with D tentatively TRBD1 (5 bases). Germline assignment: CDR1 DFQATT and CDR2 SNEGSKA (reference sequence). The CDR3 extends over 11 amino acids. The V end lost 3 bases, the J end lost 15 bases, and 14 bases lay between the germline ends. The CDR3 loop is CSARGGSLVFF. In nucleotides, the CDR3 is TGCAGTGCTAGGGGGGGGAGTTTAGTGTTTTTT.

This clone was detected only once. The chain links TRBV19 to TRBJ1-5; no clear D. The CDR3 runs to 13 residues. Per the germline V gene, CDR1 is LNHDA and CDR2 is SQIVND (reference sequence). Trimming stripped 7 bases from V and 6 bases from J, with 13 bases between. The CDR3 loop is CASTPQDGQPQHF. Written as DNA, the CDR3 is TGTGCCAGTACCCCGCAGGATGGTCAGCCCCAGCATTTT.

The V gene is TRBV4-1, the J gene TRBJ1-1; D is unclear. The V gene's germline CDR1 is MGHRA and CDR2 YSYEKL. CDR3 length: 14 residues. Trimming pared 1 base from V and 8 bases from J, leaving 14 bases between. CDR3 sequence: CASSQGEGMMEAFF. The CDR3 DNA follows: TGCGCCAGCAGCCAAGGGGAAGGAATGATGGAAGCTTTCTTT.

This clone was seen a single time. The chain combines TRBV6-5 with TRBJ1-5; D ambiguous. Deletions cut 6 bases from V and 4 bases from J, with 7 bases between. Germline CDR1 MNHEY, CDR2 SVGAGI. This CDR3 is built from 12 residues. Here the CDR3 reads CASRRENQPQHF. In DNA, the CDR3 is TGTGCCAGCAGGCGGGAAAATCAGCCCCAGCATTTT.

This chain connects TRBV4-2 to TRBJ1-1; 8 bases match TRBD1. Germline CDR1 and CDR2: LGHNA and YNFKEQ. The J segment lost 9 bases and the V segment lost 0 bases, leaving 9 bases of the junction unmatched. This CDR3 has 15 residues. This CDR3 reads CASSQEDRDSRKAFF. CDR3 DNA: TGTGCCAGCAGCCAAGAGGACAGGGACTCAAGAAAAGCTTTCTTT.

The V call is TRBV2, the J call TRBJ1-6; TRBD1 matches 7 bases. V was pared by 10 bases and J by 8 bases, with 8 bases of the junction left unmatched. There are 13 residues in the CDR3. Germline V gene lookup returns CDR1 SNHLY and CDR2 FYNNEI. The CDR3 coding sequence is TGTGCCAAGACGACAGGGAGGGATTCACCCCTCCACTTT. Protein product: CAKTTGRDSPLHF.

This clone was counted between two and nine times. The rearrangement uses TRBV11-2 and TRBJ2-7; D is perhaps TRBD1 or TRBD2 (5 bases each). The CDR3 consists of 15 residues. V was clipped by 4 bases and J by 2 bases, with 15 bases between them. In germline, CDR1 is SGHAT, CDR2 FQNNGV. CDR3 sequence reads: CASSWGRGPPYEQYF. DNA for the CDR3: TGTGCCAGCAGCTGGGGCCGGGGTCCACCCTACGAGCAGTACTTC.

This chain connects TRBV27 to TRBJ2-7; TRBD2 agrees at 13 bases. V gave up 6 bases and J gave up 1 base; unmatched junction bases: 6. Germline CDR1 and CDR2: MNHEY and SMNVEV (reference sequence). CDR3 size: 16 residues. CDR3 bases: TGTGCCAGCAGCCGATGGACTAGCGGGAGTTCCTACGAGCAGTACTTC. Protein product: CASSRWTSGSSYEQYF.

V is TRBV10-3 and J is TRBJ2-7, with 10 bases fitting TRBD1. There are 16 residues in the CDR3. Germline trimming cut 0 bases from V and 2 bases from J; bases unmatched to any gene: 4. The germline gives CDR1 ENHRY, CDR2 SYGVKD. The DNA for the CDR3 is TGTGCCATCAGTGAGTCAGGGACAGGGGTGCCCTACGAGCAGTACTTC. It translates to CAISESGTGVPYEQYF.

The chain is built from TRBV29-1 and TRBJ2-7, with D tentatively TRBD1 (5 bases). Trimming shortened V by 7 bases and J by 3 bases, and 13 bases separated the two germline ends. The CDR3 is 12 residues long. CDR1 is SQVTM and CDR2 is ANQGSEA in the germline V gene. CDR3 coding DNA: TGCAGCGGACGGTGGGGCCGCTACGAGCAGTACTTC. Its protein product is CSGRWGRYEQYF.

The gene calls are TRBV5-1 and TRBJ2-7, with a weak D call TRBD2 (6 bases). From germline, CDR1 is SGHRS and CDR2 YFSETQ. Trimming took off 1 base at V and 3 bases at J, with 14 bases between the two ends. This CDR3 is built from 15 residues. The CDR3 region has the DNA TGCGCCAGCAGCTTGATCGGAGGGGTGGGCTACGAGCAGTACTTC. Residues: CASSLIGGVGYEQYF.

The chain is built from TRBV7-2 and TRBJ2-7; no firm D call. The V gene's germline CDR1 is SGHTA and CDR2 FQGNSA. Trimming removed 3 bases from V and 4 bases from J, with 19 bases in between. The CDR3 totals 16 residues. The CDR3 DNA is TGTGCCAGCAGCTTCACGCAAAGCCCCACGGGTTACGAGCAGTACTTC. Its protein product is CASSFTQSPTGYEQYF.

V gene TRBV9 combines with J gene TRBJ2-7; D is ambiguous. The CDR3 length is 13 residues. Trimming stripped 0 bases from V and 9 bases from J, with 13 bases between. From germline, CDR1 is SGDLS and CDR2 YYNGEE. This CDR3 reads CASSVGTRFWQYF. The DNA for the CDR3 is TGTGCCAGCAGCGTAGGGACCCGGTTTTGGCAGTACTTC.

The J gene is TRBJ1-5, the V gene TRBV6-4; no clear D gene. V lost 3 bases to trimming and J lost 4 bases, with 10 bases between them. CDR3 length equals 14 residues. From germline, CDR1 is MRHNA and CDR2 SNTAGT. The CDR3 sequence: CASSEQSGNQPQHF. The CDR3 nucleotides are TGTGCCAGCAGTGAACAGTCGGGGAATCAGCCCCAGCATTTT.

The chain employs TRBV6-5 and TRBJ1-1; D is uncertain. CDR1 and CDR2 (germline): MNHEY, SVGAGI. The CDR3 totals 14 residues. Between the trimmed V and J ends, which lost 4 bases and 6 bases, there was a span of 15 bases. This chain's CDR3 is CASSSAVQGPEAFF. Here the CDR3 DNA reads TGTGCCAGCAGTTCTGCCGTCCAAGGACCTGAAGCTTTCTTT.

The genes are TRBV10-3 and TRBJ1-3, with D hard to call. The CDR3 is made up of 15 amino acids. Per germline, CDR1 ENHRY and CDR2 SYGVKD. V lost 1 base to trimming and J lost 4 bases, with 11 bases between them. In nucleotides, the CDR3 is TGTGCCATCAGTGAGTTAGGTCCTGTGGGAAACACCATATATTTT. It yields the protein CAISELGPVGNTIYF.

The chain employs TRBV19 and TRBJ1-5, with D uncertain. Germline lookup yields CDR1 LNHDA and CDR2 SQIVND (reference sequence). V lost 7 bases, J lost 3 bases, and 10 bases lay in between. The CDR3 is 13 amino acids. This CDR3 reads CASNNFYNQPQHF. As DNA, the CDR3 is TGTGCCAGTAATAACTTCTACAATCAGCCCCAGCATTTT.

The chain uses TRBV28 and TRBJ1-2; D not certain. Trimming took 3 bases from V and 7 from J, leaving 9 bases between them. This CDR3 spans 12 amino acids. The germline V gene has CDR1 MDHEN and CDR2 SYDVKM. CDR3 nucleotides: TGTGCCAGCAGTTTGCTACTTTCTGGCTACACCTTC. As protein: CASSLLLSGYTF.

This chain connects TRBV14 to TRBJ1-5; D gene unclear. Trimming removed 1 base at V and 7 bases at J, with 8 bases between. Germline V lookup: CDR1 SGHDN, CDR2 FVKESK. The CDR3 contains 13 residues. CDR3 region: CASSQGALQPQHF. The CDR3 region has the DNA TGTGCCAGCAGCCAAGGGGCGCTACAGCCCCAGCATTTT. Variable domain in full (rest from reference TRBV14 and TRBJ1-5): EAGVTQFPSHSVIEKGQTVTLRCDPISGHDNLYWYRRVMGKEIKFLLHFVKESKQDESGMPNNRFLAERTGGTYSTLKVQPAELEDSGVYFCASSQGALQPQHFGDGTRLSIL.

This rearrangement joins TRBV7-9 to TRBJ2-3; 12 bases map to TRBD2. Germline CDR1 and CDR2: SEHNR and FQNEAQ (reference sequence). This CDR3 contains 19 residues. J was trimmed by 6 bases and V by 0 bases; bases with no gene match: 13. Here the CDR3 reads CASSLAPRRTSGNRDTQYF. CDR3 sequence (DNA): TGTGCCAGCAGCTTAGCGCCCCGCAGGACTAGCGGGAATAGGGATACGCAGTATTTT.

As concerns this clone: The junction departs from the called germline gene at one end, perhaps through a read error. The chain has TRBV7-9 and TRBJ1-2; D unresolved. This CDR3 contains 11 residues. Germline values: CDR1 SEHNR, CDR2 FQNEAQ (reference sequence). CDR3: CASSFGREKVF. CDR3 nucleotides: TGTGCCAGCAGCTTTGGTAGGGAGAAAGTCTTC.

This clone was counted a single time. The V gene is TRBV18, the J gene TRBJ2-7, with a possible D match to TRBD1 (6 bases). Germline-derived CDR1 and CDR2 are KGHSH and LQKENI. Trimming removed 3 bases from V and 3 bases from J, with 12 bases in between. The CDR3 extends over 14 amino acids. CDR3 loop: CASSPPPGVYEQYF. The CDR3 DNA sequence: TGTGCCAGCTCACCCCCCCCAGGGGTCTACGAGCAGTACTTC. Drawing the rest from reference TRBV18 and TRBJ2-7, the complete variable domain is NAGVMQNPRHLVRRRGQEARLRCSPMKGHSHVYWYRQLPEEGLKFMVYLQKENIIDESGMPKERFSAEFPKEGPSILRIQQVVRGDSAAYFCASSPPPGVYEQYFGPGTRLTVT.

This clone came up once. V gene TRBV7-9 combines with J gene TRBJ2-6, with TRBD2 matching over 13 bases. The CDR3 is 19 amino acids. The V and J ends lost 6 bases and 0 bases, in that order; junction bases with no gene match: 8. CDR1 SEHNR and CDR2 FQNEAQ come from the germline V gene (reference sequence). This CDR3 is CASRVPRTSGSSGANVLTF. Written as DNA, the CDR3 is TGTGCCAGCAGGGTACCACGGACTAGCGGGAGCTCTGGGGCCAACGTCCTGACTTTC. The full variable domain, rest sourced from reference TRBV7-9 and TRBJ2-6, is DTGVSQNPRHKITKRGQNVTFRCDPISEHNRLYWYRQTLGQGPEFLTYFQNEAQLEKSRLLSDRFSAERPKGSFSTLEIQRTEQGDSAMYLCASRVPRTSGSSGANVLTFGAGSRLTVL.